These 5 T cell receptor beta chains were sequenced from one sample in a study of blood T cells in healthy people across ages. Then a second PCR, running roughly 7 to 11 cycles, was carried out with a sample-barcoded 5' primer and a J-beta primer mix. One entry per CDR3 protein results from TCRdb running MiXCR on the 5' RACE reads. The data show around 850,000 distinct CDR3 sequences, with around 36% seen just once and 10% to 15% held by the top ten. The specimen was blood. Every receptor here comes from a man between 18 and 35 years old in good health.

On this clonotype itself: This may come from a read error, since a much larger clone is one base off. The chain has TRBV9 and TRBJ2-3; a possible D gene is TRBD2 (5 bases). Germline assignment: CDR1 SGDLS and CDR2 YYNGEE. CDR3 length equals 14 residues. The CDR3 DNA sequence: TGTGCCAGCAGCCTCCGGGAACGCACAGATACGCGGTATTTT. Translating gives CASSLRERTDTRYF.

The V and J genes are TRBV4-1 and TRBJ2-1, with D maybe TRBD2 (6 bases). Trimming stripped 2 bases from V and 15 bases from J, with 17 bases between. This CDR3 is built from 13 residues. Germline values: CDR1 MGHRA, CDR2 YSYEKL. The CDR3 here is CASSQKLLAGGFF. CDR3 DNA sequence: TGCGCCAGCAGCCAAAAATTATTAGCCGGGGGGTTCTTC.

This clonotype showed up many times. This chain links TRBV4-1 with TRBJ2-5; D is unresolved. The DNA matches TRBJ2-7 better at its end, which makes the J call doubtful. Germline CDR1 is MGHRA and CDR2 is YSYEKL. CDR3 length equals 11 residues. DNA for the CDR3: TGCGCCAGCAGCCAAAAAAACGAGCAGTACTTC. This sequence encodes CASSQKNEQYF.

This rearrangement joins TRBV9 to TRBJ1-2; a weak D match, TRBD1 (6 bases). V was pared by 3 bases and J by 6 bases, with 15 bases between. The germline CDR1 and CDR2 sequences are SGDLS and YYNGEE. The CDR3 is 14 residues long. CDR3 sequence (DNA): TGTGCCAGCAGCGAGACGTTGGGGGCAGATGGCTACACCTTC. Translation: CASSETLGADGYTF.

This clonotype showed up just a few times. The gene calls are TRBV9 and TRBJ2-1, with 10 bases fitting TRBD2. CDR1 SGDLS and CDR2 YYNGEE come from the germline V gene. Trimming cost V 4 bases and J 4 bases; bases outside gene matches: 8. The CDR3 extends over 16 amino acids. The CDR3 protein is CASSPSGGAGYNEQFF. In DNA form, the CDR3 reads TGTGCCAGCAGCCCCAGCGGGGGGGCGGGATACAATGAGCAGTTCTTC.